One and the same sample provided the 21 T cell receptor beta chains below, sequenced in a study of T-cell memory formation after mild COVID-19. TCRdb redid the calling of the 5' RACE reads with MiXCR, one entry per CDR3 protein. The sample yields about 350,000 distinct CDR3 sequences, roughly 13% seen once. The specimen was PBMCs or a T cell subset sorted from them (not recorded which). The receptors come from a young man who had mild COVID-19 (a few samples of this study predate the infection). Cell type and time point are not known.

This clonotype has ten or more counts. The chain couples TRBV25-1 to TRBJ2-7; the D gene is possibly TRBD1 (6 bases). This CDR3 is 14 amino acids long. Per the germline V gene, CDR1 is MGHDK and CDR2 is SYGVNS. Trimming removed 4 bases from V and 4 bases from J, with 14 bases in between. CDR3 in amino acids: CASSADSRGYEQYF. CDR3 DNA sequence: TGTGCCAGCAGTGCGGACAGTCGTGGTTACGAGCAGTACTTC.

The gene calls are TRBV5-5 and TRBJ1-1; 7 positions agree with TRBD1. CDR1 and CDR2 from the germline V gene are SGHKS and YYEKEE (reference sequence). The CDR3 consists of 15 residues. V lost 2 bases, J lost 4 bases, and 8 bases stayed unmatched. CDR3 bases: TGTGCCAGCAGCTTAAACAGGGGTTCAGGCACTGAAGCTTTCTTT. Translated, it gives CASSLNRGSGTEAFF.

This clonotype has more than one count but fewer than ten. This chain links TRBV10-3 with TRBJ1-2; TRBD1 matches 9 bases. The length of the CDR3 is 13 residues. Germline CDR1 reads ENHRY; CDR2 reads SYGVKD. The V and J ends lost 5 bases and 6 bases, in that order; junction bases with no gene match: 4. The CDR3 bases are TGTGCCATCAGTCGACAGGGGGAGGATGGCTACACCTTC. Protein: CAISRQGEDGYTF.

This chain links TRBV11-2 with TRBJ2-5; 8 bases fit TRBD2. Germline V gives CDR1 SGHAT, CDR2 FQNNGV. The J segment lost 1 base and the V segment lost 4 bases, leaving 5 bases of the junction unmatched. The CDR3 extends over 15 amino acids. The CDR3 here is CASSSIGLAQETQYF. In nucleotides, the CDR3 is TGTGCCAGCAGCTCGATAGGACTAGCCCAAGAGACCCAGTACTTC.

The V gene is TRBV30, the J gene TRBJ1-4; 7 bases match TRBD1. The length of the CDR3 is 12 residues. The V gene end was trimmed by 2 bases and the J gene end by 6 bases; junction bases not matched to a gene: 0. Germline CDR1 and CDR2: GTSNPN and SVGIG (reference sequence). The CDR3 bases are TGTGCCTGGAGTCAGGGGGATGAAAAACTGTTTTTT. It codes for CAWSQGDEKLFF.

In its sample, this clonotype was seen a few times. The chain couples TRBV12-3 or TRBV12-4 to TRBJ2-3; D possibly corresponds to TRBD1 (6 bases). CDR3 length equals 15 residues. V lost 4 bases, J lost 3 bases, and 14 bases lay in between. CDR3 DNA sequence: TGTGCCAGCAGTTCATGGGACAAATCTACAGATACGCAGTATTTT. It translates to CASSSWDKSTDTQYF.

The rearrangement uses TRBV5-5 and TRBJ1-5; D gene uncertain. CDR3 length: 14 amino acids. Trimming pared 2 bases from V and 0 bases from J, leaving 6 bases between. Germline CDR1 SGHKS, CDR2 YYEKEE (reference sequence). The CDR3 loop is CASSFFDSNQPQHF. The CDR3 DNA follows: TGTGCCAGCAGCTTTTTCGATAGCAATCAGCCCCAGCATTTT.

This clonotype has more than one count but fewer than ten. The chain is built from TRBV6-2 or TRBV6-3 and TRBJ2-7; D remains unclear. CDR3 size: 12 residues. Germline CDR1 reads MNHEY; CDR2 reads SVGEGT. In nucleotides, the CDR3 is TGTGCCAGCAGTTGGAGATCCTCCGAGCAGTACGTC. It yields the protein CASSWRSSEQYV.

This chain connects TRBV28 to TRBJ2-1; 8 positions match TRBD2. Trimming at V came to 7 bases and at J to 10 bases, leaving 18 bases not matched to a gene. The CDR3 totals 16 residues. In germline, CDR1 is MDHEN, CDR2 SYDVKM. The CDR3 nucleotides are TGTGCCAGCACTATGGGGTCTGCCGGGGGGGCGTGGGAGCAGTTCTTC. As protein: CASTMGSAGGAWEQFF.

This clonotype was recorded a few times. CDR3 nucleotide sequence: TGTGCCAGCAGCCCAATTTGGGCAGGCCCCTACGAGCAGTACTTC. It codes for CASSPIWAGPYEQYF. The J gene is TRBJ2-7, the V gene TRBV11-1; no firm D call. The germline gives CDR1 SGHAT, CDR2 FQDESV (reference sequence). There are 15 residues in the CDR3. The ends were cut back, 5 bases at V and 2 bases at J, with 16 bases in the middle.

This clonotype has at least ten counts. The V call is TRBV20-1, the J call TRBJ2-1, with D perhaps matching TRBD1 or TRBD2 (6 bases each). V lost 3 bases and J 2 bases, leaving 11 bases between the germline ends. This CDR3 is built from 14 residues. The germline V gene encodes CDR1 DFQATT and CDR2 SNEGSKA (reference sequence). This CDR3 reads CSASGRGPYNEQFF. CDR3 DNA: TGCAGTGCTAGTGGTCGGGGGCCCTACAATGAGCAGTTCTTC.

This clonotype was seen ten or more times. The chain employs TRBV7-8 and TRBJ1-4, with D maybe TRBD1 (6 bases). Germline CDR1 and CDR2: SGHVS and FQNEAQ. V lost 2 bases and J lost 12, with 13 bases in between. This CDR3 region has 13 residues. The CDR3 DNA is TGTGCCAGCAGCTTACCGGGGGCAGGGGAACTGTTTTTT. Amino acids: CASSLPGAGELFF.

In its sample, this clonotype was seen a few times. The chain employs TRBV4-3 and TRBJ2-1; 7 nucleotides align to TRBD1. Germline V gives CDR1 LGHNA, CDR2 YSLEER. The length of the CDR3 is 15 residues. V was pared by 4 bases and J by 4 bases, with 7 bases of the junction left unmatched. The CDR3 DNA reads TGCGCCAGCAGCCCAGGGACAGCAGCGTACAATGAGCAGTTCTTC. It yields the protein CASSPGTAAYNEQFF.

This clonotype appeared a few times. The chain is built from TRBV29-1 and TRBJ2-3; 13 bases are shared with TRBD2. J lost 8 bases, V lost 6 bases, and 5 bases had no gene match. The germline V gene has CDR1 SQVTM and CDR2 ANQGSEA. The CDR3 contains 13 residues. The CDR3 spells CSVGLAGEATQYF. CDR3 bases: TGCAGCGTCGGACTAGCGGGGGAAGCTACGCAGTATTTT.

The rearrangement links TRBV29-1 to TRBJ1-6; D might be TRBD1 (6 bases). Germline assignment: CDR1 SQVTM and CDR2 ANQGSEA. The V end was cut by 4 bases, the J end by 5 bases, with 18 bases between. The CDR3 length is 16 residues. The DNA of the CDR3 is TGCAGCGTTGTGACAGGACCCACCACTCATAATTCACCCCTCCACTTT. As protein: CSVVTGPTTHNSPLHF. Filled out from reference TRBV29-1 and TRBJ1-6, the complete variable domain reads SAVISQKPSRDICQRGTSLTIQCQVDSQVTMMFWYRQQPGQSLTLIATANQGSEATYESGFVIDKFPISRPNLTFSTLTVSNMSPEDSSIYLCSVVTGPTTHNSPLHFGNGTRLTVT.

The V call is TRBV4-3, the J call TRBJ2-7, with 8 nucleotides matching TRBD1. CDR3 length: 15 residues. Germline V CDR1 and CDR2: LGHNA, YSLEER. The junction had 6 bases not matched to a gene; V was cut back by 0 bases and J by 5 bases. The CDR3 protein is CASSQDRQGRNEQYF. The CDR3 DNA reads TGCGCCAGCAGCCAAGATCGACAGGGGAGAAACGAGCAGTACTTC.

The V and J genes are TRBV12-3 or TRBV12-4 and TRBJ2-5; D gene uncertain. Trimming cost V 1 base and J 5 bases, with 11 bases left between them. The CDR3 is 14 residues long. The CDR3: CASSLDRVWETQYF. The CDR3 bases are TGTGCCAGCAGTTTAGACCGGGTTTGGGAGACCCAGTACTTC.

The chain employs TRBV12-3 or TRBV12-4 and TRBJ2-7; D call uncertain. V lost 6 bases to trimming and J lost 3 bases, with 6 bases between them. The CDR3 totals 11 residues. The CDR3 loop reads CASRGFYEQYF. CDR3 coding DNA: TGTGCCAGCAGGGGCTTCTACGAGCAGTACTTC.

This clonotype was seen at least ten times. The rearrangement links TRBV24-1 to TRBJ2-5; 8 nucleotides line up with TRBD2. V trimming: 4 bases; J trimming: 0 bases; junction bases outside the gene matches: 6. CDR1 and CDR2 from the germline V gene are KGHDR and SFDVKD. The CDR3 runs to 16 residues. DNA of the CDR3: TGTGCCACCAGTGAGGGGTTACTAGCGGACCAAGAGACCCAGTACTTC. As protein: CATSEGLLADQETQYF.

CDR3 in amino acids: CASSPDRAWYSGANVLTF. CDR3 coding DNA: TGTGCCAGCAGCCCCGACAGGGCCTGGTACTCTGGGGCCAACGTCCTGACTTTC. V usage is TRBV7-9 and J usage is TRBJ2-6, with 7 nucleotides matching TRBD1. Germline CDR1 is SEHNR and CDR2 is FQNEAQ (reference sequence). After removal of 5 bases from V and 0 bases from J, the junction contained 10 bases not matched to a gene. The CDR3 totals 18 residues.

This clonotype has more than one count but fewer than ten. The chain has TRBV7-8 and TRBJ1-4; D call uncertain. CDR1 SGHVS and CDR2 FQNEAQ come from the germline V gene. Trimming removed 5 bases from V and 12 bases from J, with 19 bases in between. This CDR3 spans 14 amino acids. The CDR3 is CASSRSQLGNELFF. CDR3 sequence (DNA): TGTGCCAGCAGCCGATCTCAACTGGGGAACGAACTGTTTTTT.